Below are 11 T cell receptor beta chains sequenced from a single sample in a study of blood T cells in healthy people across ages. For the second PCR, which ran for about 6 to 11 cycles, a sample-barcoded 5' primer and a J-beta primer mix were used. TCRdb itself ran the 5' RACE reads through MiXCR, one entry per CDR3 protein. Of almost 800,000 distinct CDR3 sequences listed, 55% to 75% are singletons. The sample was blood. The receptor source for this set is a man younger than 45 in good health.

As regards this clonotype: Compared with germline, one end of the junction differs, possibly owing to a read error. This sequence joins TRBV6-5 and TRBJ2-6; D call uncertain. The CDR3 runs 17 residues. The V gene's germline CDR1 is MNHEY and CDR2 SVGAGI. The CDR3, as DNA: TGTGCCAGCAGTTACTTCTCCCTTATCTCTGGGACCAACGTCCTGACTTTC. This encodes CASSYFSLISGTNVLTF.

The chain combines TRBV5-4 with TRBJ1-2; a possible D gene is TRBD1 (6 bases). The V end lost 0 bases, the J end lost 8 bases, and 14 bases lay between the germline ends. The CDR3 has 14 amino acids. The germline CDR1 and CDR2 sequences are SGHNT and YYREEE (reference sequence). As DNA, the CDR3 is TGTGCCAGCAGCTTGGGACAGGATCTCTTCGGCTACACCTTC. Its translation is CASSLGQDLFGYTF.

The rearrangement links TRBV7-2 to TRBJ2-7; D ambiguous. V was cut by 2 bases and J by 0 bases, with 14 bases left in between. The CDR3 totals 16 residues. Germline CDR1 SGHTA, CDR2 FQGNSA. Written as DNA, the CDR3 is TGTGCCAGCAGCTTATCGATGGAGTCGAGCTCCTACGAGCAGTACTTC. It specifies CASSLSMESSSYEQYF. Filled out from reference TRBV7-2 and TRBJ2-7, the complete variable domain reads GAGVSQSPSNKVTEKGKDVELRCDPISGHTALYWYRQSLGQGLEFLIYFQGNSAPDKSGLPSDRFSAERTGGSVSTLTIQRTQQEDSAVYLCASSLSMESSSYEQYFGPGTRLTVT.

The chain uses TRBV7-9 and TRBJ1-5; possibly TRBD1 for D (5 bases). CDR1 and CDR2 from the germline V gene are SEHNR and FQNEAQ (reference sequence). Trimming pared 5 bases from V and 4 bases from J, leaving 12 bases between. The CDR3 covers 14 residues. CDR3 DNA: TGTGCCAGCAGCCATACACAGGATAATCAGCCCCAGCATTTT. It is translated as CASSHTQDNQPQHF.

This chain uses TRBV4-2 with TRBJ2-3; no reliable D call. The CDR3 contains 14 residues. Germline CDR1 and CDR2: LGHNA and YNFKEQ. V shed 2 bases and J shed 4 bases, with 10 bases lying between them. CDR3 DNA: TGTGCCAGCAGCCAAAAAGGGTTTGCAGATACGCAGTATTTT. It codes for CASSQKGFADTQYF.

The chain recombines TRBV12-3 or TRBV12-4 with TRBJ1-2; D gene ambiguous. The CDR3 spans 18 residues. V lost 5 bases and J 3 bases, leaving 25 bases between the germline ends. CDR3 in DNA: TGTGCCAGCAGTGATACGGGTCAGAGGTGGCAAGTACACTATGGCTACACCTTC. It yields the protein CASSDTGQRWQVHYGYTF.

This clonotype was counted only a few times. The V gene is TRBV29-1, the J gene TRBJ2-4, with 7 bases identical to TRBD2. The end of the DNA is better explained by TRBJ2-7, so the J call may be wrong. CDR1 is SQVTM and CDR2 is ANQGSEA in the germline V gene. This CDR3 has 14 residues. CDR3 in amino acids: CSVKNQRGPYEQYF. For the CDR3, the DNA is TGCAGCGTGAAGAATCAGCGGGGACCCTACGAGCAGTACTTC.

This clonotype was found a few times. This chain links TRBV12-3 or TRBV12-4 with TRBJ1-2; D is ambiguous. V lost 3 bases to trimming and J lost 4 bases, with 9 bases between them. This CDR3 has 13 amino acids. The CDR3 coding sequence is TGTGCCAGCAGTTTTCGGGGATCCTATGGCTACACCTTC. Amino acids: CASSFRGSYGYTF.

This clonotype came up a few times. As DNA, the CDR3 is TGTGCCATCAGTGCAGGGGGAGATACGCAGTATTTT. This encodes CAISAGGDTQYF. The chain combines TRBV10-3 with TRBJ2-3, with 7 nucleotides matching TRBD1. CDR3 size: 12 residues. The germline gives CDR1 ENHRY, CDR2 SYGVKD. V shed 4 bases, J shed 5 bases, and the junction held 0 bases outside the gene matches.

This chain uses TRBV20-1 with TRBJ2-7; 7 nucleotides match TRBD1. Germline-derived CDR1 and CDR2 are DFQATT and SNEGSKA (reference sequence). The CDR3 is made up of 13 amino acids. With V trimmed by 6 bases and J by 2 bases, 7 bases remained unmatched. The CDR3 spells CSATTGLAYEQYF. CDR3 nucleotide sequence: TGCAGTGCAACGACAGGGCTAGCCTACGAGCAGTACTTC.

V and J are TRBV7-9 and TRBJ2-7; D possibly corresponds to TRBD2 (6 bases). CDR3 length equals 17 residues. Deletions cut 1 base from V and 0 bases from J, with 16 bases between. Germline lookup yields CDR1 SEHNR and CDR2 FQNEAQ (reference sequence). The CDR3 coding sequence is TGTGCCAGCAGCTTAGATTACGGGGGTGAGAGCTCCTACGAGCAGTACTTC. This sequence encodes CASSLDYGGESSYEQYF.